The clone carrying this T cell receptor beta chain was detected a few times. Every bit of the isolated RNA underwent reverse transcription, so sequencing read expressed TCRB transcripts. The protocol was immunoSEQ multiplex PCR, while the TCRdb copy is restricted to in-frame clones and leaves out a portion. The sample lists approximately 170,000 clones; 7.5% to 10% were seen once. This sample stems from a study of beta chain features in type 1 diabetes. Trimming removed 5 bases at V and 1 base at J, with 6 bases between. Germline V CDR1 and CDR2: SGHVS, FQNEAQ. The CDR3 is made up of 13 amino acids. V usage is TRBV7-8 and J usage is TRBJ1-5; D is possibly TRBD1 (5 bases). The clonotype originates from a young woman in good health. The specimen was central memory CD4+ T cells from blood. The CDR3 nucleotides read TGTGCCAGCAGCCCAGGGAGCAATCAGCCCCAGCATTTT. This translates into CASSPGSNQPQHF. The variable domain in full, with the rest retrieved from reference TRBV7-8 and TRBJ1-5, is GAGVSQSPRYKVAKRGQDVALRCDPISGHVSLFWYQQALGQGPEFLTYFQNEAQLDKSGLPSDRFFAERPEGSVSTLKIQRTQQEDSAVYLCASSPGSNQPQHFGDGTRLSIL.